This T cell receptor (beta chain) was retrieved from a study of naive and memory T cell subsets. Study findings and constraints: Over 95% of naive TCR sequences appeared only once after error correction, unlike memory subsets. Possibly reflecting memory cells re-expressing CD45RA, a few larger clonotypes occurred in naive repertoires, especially CD8. RNA-based TCR counts may shift with T cell activation and differentiation.

V was cut by 6 bases and J by 4 bases, with 10 bases left in between. The CDR3 has 12 residues. Germline CDR1 reads MNHEY; CDR2 reads SVGEGT. This clonotype was seen more than once but under ten times. The antigen is undetermined. Two oligonucleotides, mixed equimolar, formed the beta constant-region primer covering TRBC1 and TRBC2. Nested alpha and beta constant-region primers with the SP2 primer drove four PCR rounds on ligated cDNA. In TCRdb, the UMI-ligation and nested PCR reads were re-called with MiXCR into one record per CDR3 protein. The sample carries approximately 100,000 distinct CDR3 sequences, more than 14% recorded once.

The sequence was collected from a human donor in good health. The sample taken for sequencing was naive CD8+ T cells from blood. This chain links TRBV6-2 or TRBV6-3 with TRBJ2-7, with unresolved D. CDR3 nucleotide sequence: TGTGCCAGCAGGCATGAGATTTACGAGCAGTACTTC. It specifies CASRHEIYEQYF.